The clone carrying this TCR beta chain occurred a few times. What it binds is unknown. The CDR3 length is 13 residues. The germline gives CDR1 SGHRS, CDR2 YFSETQ. V lost 4 bases to trimming and J lost 8 bases, with 13 bases between them. The data originate from a study of CD8 T cells in ankylosing spondylitis. Quantitative molecular-barcoded 5'-RACE generated the TCR beta libraries. TCRdb ran MiXCR on the 5' RACE reads and lists one entry per CDR3 protein. This table has about 420,000 distinct CDR3 sequences, about a fifth appearing once. General study findings and limits: Earlier literature documents some of the motif variants in reactive arthritis synovial fluid and blood. A motif of 7 to 9 highly homologous TCR beta variants was seen as apparently characteristic of ankylosing spondylitis blood. Significantly higher representation of disease-linked clones was reported for matched ankylosing spondylitis synovial fluid. Disease-linked clones had a CD8+ phenotype and relatively low frequency in peripheral blood.

Sequenced sample: blood, either unsorted or a sorted T cell fraction (not recorded which). The chain uses TRBV5-1 and TRBJ2-1; D is possibly TRBD1 or TRBD2 (5 bases each). The TCR originated in a male donor with ankylosing spondylitis. In DNA form, the CDR3 reads TGCGCCAGCAGCCTCGTGCTGGGGGATGAGCAGTTCTTC. It is translated as CASSLVLGDEQFF.